The rows below give T cell receptor beta chains drawn from one sample of a study of response to subunit inactivated influenza vaccine. TCRdb re-called the RT-PCR reads with MiXCR, one entry per CDR3 protein. The repertoire holds hundreds of thousands of distinct CDR3 sequences, with about an eighth as singletons. The sequenced sample was PBMCs from blood, obtained on the day of vaccination. The receptors shown here come from a man aged 45-65 years who received an inactivated influenza vaccine. Each CDR3 is given with its conserved first and last residue. D genes are given only for firm matches. Only part of the rows carry a size: once, few, many, or a class if the clone is expanded.

J: TRBJ2-1; D: TRBD2; V: TRBV5-6; size: few; CDR3: CASSLYSGGVNEQFF; DNA: TGTGCCAGCAGCTTGTACAGCGGGGGGGTCAATGAGCAGTTCTTC
J: TRBJ2-7; D: TRBD1; V: TRBV5-1; size: few; CDR3: CASSSGPGQSYEQYF; DNA: TGCGCCAGCAGCTCAGGTCCGGGACAGAGCTACGAGCAGTACTTC
J: TRBJ2-1; D: -; V: TRBV7-6; size: few; CDR3: CASSKRVTVIQNEQFF; DNA: TGTGCCAGCAGCAAACGGGTGACAGTCATACAAAATGAGCAGTTCTTC
J: TRBJ2-1; D: -; V: TRBV5-5; size: -; CDR3: CASNGYYNEQFF; DNA: TGTGCCAGCAACGGATACTACAATGAGCAGTTCTTC
J: TRBJ2-5; D: -; V: TRBV7-2; size: -; CDR3: CASSLGGQRGETQYF; DNA: TGTGCCAGCAGCTTAGGGGGGCAAAGGGGAGAGACCCAGTACTTC
J: TRBJ2-7; D: -; V: TRBV5-1; size: few; CDR3: CASSLGRQTYEQYF; DNA: TGCGCCAGCAGCTTGGGAAGACAGACCTACGAGCAGTACTTC
J: TRBJ2-7; D: -; V: TRBV5-1; size: -; CDR3: CASSSASLLGNEQYF; DNA: TGCGCCAGCAGCTCGGCATCGTTACTAGGGAACGAGCAGTACTTC
J: TRBJ2-7; D: -; V: TRBV30; size: few; CDR3: CAWSVGYVYEQYF; DNA: TGTGCCTGGAGTGTGGGATATGTATACGAGCAGTACTTC
J: TRBJ1-2; D: TRBD1; V: TRBV20-1; size: many; CDR3: CSARDRGTYGYTF; DNA: TGCAGTGCTAGGGACAGGGGAACCTATGGCTACACCTTC
J: TRBJ2-3; D: TRBD2; V: TRBV6-5; size: -; CDR3: CASSYSTVLAGSRDTQYF; DNA: TGTGCCAGCAGTTACTCGACTGTACTAGCGGGGTCAAGGGATACGCAGTATTTT
J: TRBJ2-5; D: -; V: TRBV14; size: once; CDR3: CASSQWGARETQYF; DNA: TGTGCCAGCAGCCAATGGGGGGCACGAGAGACCCAGTACTTC
J: TRBJ2-1; D: TRBD2; V: TRBV3-1; size: -; CDR3: CASSPPGRAGEQFF; DNA: TGTGCCAGCAGTCCTCCCGGGAGGGCCGGGGAGCAGTTCTTC
J: TRBJ2-2; D: -; V: TRBV12-3/TRBV12-4; size: few; CDR3: CASSRAGTGELFF; DNA: TGTGCCAGCAGCCGGGCGGGGACCGGGGAGCTGTTTTTT
J: TRBJ2-5; D: -; V: TRBV3-1; size: many; CDR3: CASSQGVPRETQYF; DNA: TGTGCCAGCAGCCAAGGTGTACCGCGGGAGACCCAGTACTTC
J: TRBJ2-7; D: -; V: TRBV10-2; size: -; CDR3: CASSESEYEQYF; DNA: TGCGCCAGCAGTGAGTCTGAGTACGAGCAGTACTTC
J: TRBJ2-1; D: TRBD2; V: TRBV10-1; size: few; CDR3: CASSGAGGDYNEQFF; DNA: TGCGCCAGCAGTGGGGCCGGGGGGGATTACAATGAGCAGTTCTTC
J: TRBJ2-1; D: TRBD2; V: TRBV20-1; size: -; CDR3: CSARGLLPGLAGPLTYNEQFF; DNA: TGCAGTGCTAGAGGGCTACTTCCGGGACTAGCGGGCCCACTCACCTACAATGAGCAGTTCTTC
J: TRBJ1-4; D: -; V: TRBV7-8; size: -; CDR3: CAVGVEGKLFF; DNA: TGTGCTGTCGGGGTCGAGGGAAAACTGTTTTTT
J: TRBJ2-1; D: TRBD2; V: TRBV7-9; size: many; CDR3: CASSSRLAELYNEQFF; DNA: TGTGCCAGCAGCTCTAGACTAGCGGAGCTTTACAATGAGCAGTTCTTC
J: TRBJ1-2; D: TRBD1; V: TRBV20-1; size: few; CDR3: CSARANSGGLRANYGYTF; DNA: TGCAGTGCTAGAGCGAATTCAGGGGGCTTACGAGCTAACTATGGCTACACCTTC
J: TRBJ2-1; D: -; V: TRBV20-1; size: few; CDR3: CSAHLDYNEQFF; DNA: TGCAGTGCCCATCTAGATTACAATGAGCAGTTCTTC
J: TRBJ2-4; D: -; V: TRBV27; size: -; CDR3: CASSGGLQKLAKNIQYF; DNA: TGTGCCAGCAGTGGGGGTCTACAGAAACTAGCCAAAAACATTCAGTACTTC
J: TRBJ2-1; D: TRBD1; V: TRBV19; size: few; CDR3: CATSPGQNYNEQFF; DNA: TGTGCCACCTCCCCGGGACAGAACTACAATGAGCAGTTCTTC
J: TRBJ1-5; D: -; V: TRBV6-2/TRBV6-3; size: few; CDR3: CASSYSGSRQPQHF; DNA: TGTGCCAGCAGTTACTCGGGGTCGCGGCAGCCCCAGCATTTT
J: TRBJ2-1; D: TRBD1; V: TRBV6-5; size: many; CDR3: CASSYSYRGHEQFF; DNA: TGTGCCAGCAGTTACTCCTACAGGGGTCATGAGCAGTTCTTC
J: TRBJ2-7; D: TRBD1; V: TRBV12-3/TRBV12-4; size: -; CDR3: CASSRLRDRAYEQYF; DNA: TGTGCCAGCAGTCGTCTCCGGGACAGAGCCTACGAGCAGTACTTC
J: TRBJ2-1; D: TRBD2; V: TRBV5-1; size: -; CDR3: CASSPGLGVINEQFF; DNA: TGCGCCAGCAGCCCCGGACTAGGGGTAATCAATGAGCAGTTCTTC
J: TRBJ2-1; D: TRBD2; V: TRBV7-3; size: -; CDR3: CASSLYPSGSYNEQFF; DNA: TGTGCCAGCAGCTTATACCCTAGCGGAAGCTACAATGAGCAGTTCTTC
J: TRBJ2-6; D: TRBD1; V: TRBV28; size: -; CDR3: CASSFPRQGRRAGANVLTF; DNA: TGTGCCAGCAGTTTCCCCAGACAGGGAAGAAGGGCTGGGGCCAACGTCCTGACTTTC
J: TRBJ1-6; D: -; V: TRBV27; size: -; CDR3: CASSSRVWVSPLHF; DNA: TGTGCCAGCAGTTCCAGGGTGTGGGTTTCACCCCTCCACTTT
J: TRBJ2-7; D: TRBD2; V: TRBV28; size: few; CDR3: CASSFQSGLAGPYEQYF; DNA: TGTGCCAGCAGTTTCCAATCCGGACTAGCGGGCCCCTACGAGCAGTACTTC
J: TRBJ1-1; D: -; V: TRBV4-2; size: few; CDR3: CASSQVGPIGRGATEAFF; DNA: TGTGCCAGCAGCCAAGTAGGTCCGATCGGGCGCGGGGCCACTGAAGCTTTCTTT
J: TRBJ2-1; D: -; V: TRBV4-3; size: -; CDR3: CASSPKEGEWYNEQFF; DNA: TGCGCCAGCAGCCCTAAGGAGGGGGAGTGGTACAATGAGCAGTTCTTC
J: TRBJ2-5; D: TRBD2; V: TRBV7-9; size: many; CDR3: CASSGGRVTQETQYF; DNA: TGTGCCAGCAGCGGAGGGAGGGTAACACAAGAGACCCAGTACTTC
J: TRBJ2-7; D: -; V: TRBV20-1; size: few; CDR3: CSLNSGLGDEQYF; DNA: TGCAGTCTAAATAGCGGCCTCGGAGACGAGCAGTACTTC
J: TRBJ2-1; D: -; V: TRBV7-2; size: few; CDR3: CASSSGGPGAYNEQFF; DNA: TGTGCCAGCAGCTCAGGGGGACCGGGGGCATACAATGAGCAGTTCTTC
J: TRBJ1-3; D: -; V: TRBV3-1; size: -; CDR3: CASSQANVNTIYF; DNA: TGTGCCAGCAGCCAAGCGAATGTGAACACCATATATTTT
J: TRBJ2-2; D: -; V: TRBV24-1; size: many; CDR3: CATSDLDFLLTGLGELFF; DNA: TGTGCCACCAGTGATTTGGATTTCCTATTGACAGGTCTCGGGGAGCTGTTTTTT
J: TRBJ2-1; D: TRBD2; V: TRBV29-1; size: many; CDR3: CSVLRTSGRGYGEQFF; DNA: TGCAGCGTTCTAAGGACTAGCGGGAGGGGGTACGGTGAGCAGTTCTTC